This T cell receptor (beta chain) was sequenced in a study of blood T cell repertoires in COVID-19. The germline gives CDR1 LNHDA, CDR2 SQIVND (reference sequence). Trimming cost V 3 bases and J 5 bases, with 10 bases left between them. This CDR3 is 13 amino acids long. Measured with immunoSEQ multiplex PCR; TCRdb has only the in-frame clones, and not every one. The data contain roughly 150,000 clones, 75% to 90% of them singletons. Sequencing was performed on peripheral blood. The sequence came from a man younger than 30 with COVID-19, enrolled during active disease. The chain joins TRBV19 to TRBJ2-5; unclear D gene. As DNA, the CDR3 is TGTGCCAGTAGTATGGGTATCGGGGAGACCCAGTACTTC. Its translation is CASSMGIGETQYF.